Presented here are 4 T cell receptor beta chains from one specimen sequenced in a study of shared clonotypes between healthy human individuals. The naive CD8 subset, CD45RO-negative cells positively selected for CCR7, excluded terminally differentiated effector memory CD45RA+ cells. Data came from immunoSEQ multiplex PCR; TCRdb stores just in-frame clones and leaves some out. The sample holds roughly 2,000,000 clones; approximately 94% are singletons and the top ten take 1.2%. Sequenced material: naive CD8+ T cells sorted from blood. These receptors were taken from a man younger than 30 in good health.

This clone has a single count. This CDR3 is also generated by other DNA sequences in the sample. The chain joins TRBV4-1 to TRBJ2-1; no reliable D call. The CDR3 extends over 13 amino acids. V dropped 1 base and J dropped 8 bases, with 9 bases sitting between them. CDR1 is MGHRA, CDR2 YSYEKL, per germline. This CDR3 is CASSQVGSDEQFF. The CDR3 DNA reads TGCGCCAGCAGCCAAGTAGGGTCGGATGAGCAGTTCTTC.

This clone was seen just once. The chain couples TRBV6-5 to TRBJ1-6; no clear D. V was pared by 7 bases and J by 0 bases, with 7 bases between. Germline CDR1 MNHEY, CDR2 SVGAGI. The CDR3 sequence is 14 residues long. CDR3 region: CASTVSSYNSPLHF. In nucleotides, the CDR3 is TGTGCCAGCACGGTCAGCTCCTATAATTCACCCCTCCACTTT.

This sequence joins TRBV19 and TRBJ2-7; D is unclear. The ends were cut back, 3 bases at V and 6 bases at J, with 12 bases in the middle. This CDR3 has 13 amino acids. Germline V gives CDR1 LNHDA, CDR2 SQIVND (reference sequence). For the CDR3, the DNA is TGTGCCAGTAGTATTGTAGGGTACGGCGAGCAGTACTTC. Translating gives CASSIVGYGEQYF.

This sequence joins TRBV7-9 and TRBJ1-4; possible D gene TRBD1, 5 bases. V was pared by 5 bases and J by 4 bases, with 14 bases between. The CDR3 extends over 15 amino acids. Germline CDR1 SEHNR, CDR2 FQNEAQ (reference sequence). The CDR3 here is CASSLRRDGNEKLFF. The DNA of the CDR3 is TGTGCCAGCAGCCTTAGGAGGGACGGTAATGAAAAACTGTTTTTT.